This TCR beta chain was obtained from a study of blood T cell repertoires in COVID-19. Study-level background: T cells, B-cell-depleted T cells, or PBMCs supplied cDNA or gDNA.

Measured with immunoSEQ multiplex PCR; TCRdb has only the in-frame clones, and not every one. The data hold some 97,000 clones, with just under 80% observed a single time. Input material: peripheral blood. This clonotype was sampled from a woman in her sixties or seventies with acute or convalescent COVID-19.

This CDR3 reads CASSLGGVRDQPQHF. CDR3 DNA: TGTGCCAGCAGCTTGGGCGGGGTCAGGGACCAGCCCCAGCATTTT. The chain couples TRBV5-4 to TRBJ1-5; D is possibly TRBD1 (5 bases). Germline V gene lookup returns CDR1 SGHNT and CDR2 YYREEE (reference sequence). V lost 0 bases and J lost 7, with 14 bases in between. The CDR3 runs 15 residues.